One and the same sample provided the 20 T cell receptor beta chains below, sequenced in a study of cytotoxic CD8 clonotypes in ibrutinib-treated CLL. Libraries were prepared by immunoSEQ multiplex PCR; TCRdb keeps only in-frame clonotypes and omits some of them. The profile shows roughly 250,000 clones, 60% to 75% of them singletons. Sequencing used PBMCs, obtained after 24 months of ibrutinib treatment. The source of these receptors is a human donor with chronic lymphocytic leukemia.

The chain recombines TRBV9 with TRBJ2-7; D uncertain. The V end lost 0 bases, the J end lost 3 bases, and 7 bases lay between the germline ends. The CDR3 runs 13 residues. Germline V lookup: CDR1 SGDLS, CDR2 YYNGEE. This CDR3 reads CASSVGHSYEQYF. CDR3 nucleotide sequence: TGTGCCAGCAGCGTAGGTCATAGCTACGAGCAGTACTTC.

In DNA, the CDR3 is TGTGCCACGGGTACGCGTGGTAGGTCCGCCGGGGAGCTGTTTTTT. Encoded protein: CATGTRGRSAGELFF. This sequence joins TRBV2 and TRBJ2-2, with D hard to call. CDR3 length: 15 residues. CDR1 SNHLY and CDR2 FYNNEI come from the germline V gene. Trimming pared 10 bases from V and 6 bases from J, leaving 21 bases between. The full variable domain, its missing parts supplied by reference TRBV2 and TRBJ2-2, is EPEVTQTPSHQVTQMGQEVILRCVPISNHLYFYWYRQILGQKVEFLVSFYNNEISEKSEIFDDQFSVERPDGSNFTLKIRSTKLEDSAMYFCATGTRGRSAGELFFGEGSRLTVL.

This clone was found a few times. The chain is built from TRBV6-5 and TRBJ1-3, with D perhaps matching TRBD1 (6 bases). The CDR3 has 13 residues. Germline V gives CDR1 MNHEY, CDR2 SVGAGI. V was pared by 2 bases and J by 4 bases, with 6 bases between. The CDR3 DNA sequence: TGTGCCAGCAGTTACGGGACAGGAAACACCATATATTTT. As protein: CASSYGTGNTIYF.

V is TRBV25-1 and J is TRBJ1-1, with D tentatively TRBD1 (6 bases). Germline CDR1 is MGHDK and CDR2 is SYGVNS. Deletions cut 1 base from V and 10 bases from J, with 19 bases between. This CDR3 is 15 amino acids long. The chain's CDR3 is CASSELGGPPDGAFF. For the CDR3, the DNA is TGTGCCAGCAGTGAATTGGGGGGGCCCCCTGATGGAGCTTTCTTT.

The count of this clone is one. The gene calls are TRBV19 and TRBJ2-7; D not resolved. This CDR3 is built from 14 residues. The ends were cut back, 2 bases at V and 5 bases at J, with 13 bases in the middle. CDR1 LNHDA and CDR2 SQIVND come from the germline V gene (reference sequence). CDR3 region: CASSISVANDEQYF. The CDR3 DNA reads TGTGCCAGTAGTATATCTGTAGCAAATGACGAGCAGTACTTC.

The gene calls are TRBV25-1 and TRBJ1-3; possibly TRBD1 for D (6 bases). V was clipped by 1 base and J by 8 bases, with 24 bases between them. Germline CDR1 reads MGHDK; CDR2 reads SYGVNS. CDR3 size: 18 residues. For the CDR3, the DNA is TGTGCCAGCAGTGAATTTCTAGGAACAGGGATTCGCGGGGACACCATATATTTT. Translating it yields CASSEFLGTGIRGDTIYF. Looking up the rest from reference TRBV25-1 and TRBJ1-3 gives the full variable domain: EADIYQTPRYLVIGTGKKITLECSQTMGHDKMYWYQQDPGMELHLIHYSYGVNSTEKGDLSSESTVSRIRTEHFPLTLESARPSHTSQYLCASSEFLGTGIRGDTIYFGEGSWLTVV.

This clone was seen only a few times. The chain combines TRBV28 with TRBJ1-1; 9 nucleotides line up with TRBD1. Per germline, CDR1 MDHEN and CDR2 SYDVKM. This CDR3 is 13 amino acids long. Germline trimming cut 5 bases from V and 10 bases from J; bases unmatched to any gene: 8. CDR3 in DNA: TGTGCCAGCAGTCCTAGGGGACAGGGCGTAGCTTTCTTT. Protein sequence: CASSPRGQGVAFF. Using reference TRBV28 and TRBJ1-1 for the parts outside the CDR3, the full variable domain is DVKVTQSSRYLVKRTGEKVFLECVQDMDHENMFWYRQDPGLGLRLIYFSYDVKMKEKGDIPEGYSVSREKKERFSLILESASTNQTSMYLCASSPRGQGVAFFGQGTRLTVV.

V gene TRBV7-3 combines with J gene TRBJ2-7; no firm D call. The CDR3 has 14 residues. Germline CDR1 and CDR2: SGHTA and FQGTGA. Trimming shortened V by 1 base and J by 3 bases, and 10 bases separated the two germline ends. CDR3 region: CASSLNSGVYEQYF. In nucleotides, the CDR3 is TGTGCCAGCAGCTTAAATTCAGGAGTCTACGAGCAGTACTTC. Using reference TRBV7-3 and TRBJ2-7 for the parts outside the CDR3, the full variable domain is GAGVSQTPSNKVTEKGKYVELRCDPISGHTALYWYRQSLGQGPEFLIYFQGTGAADDSGLPNDRFFAVRPEGSVSTLKIQRTERGDSAVYLCASSLNSGVYEQYFGPGTRLTVT.

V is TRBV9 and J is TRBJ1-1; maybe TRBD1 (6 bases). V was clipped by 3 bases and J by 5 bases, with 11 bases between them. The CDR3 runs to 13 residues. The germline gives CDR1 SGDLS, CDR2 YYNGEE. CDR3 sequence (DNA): TGTGCCAGCAGCGCAACAGGGTTTACTGAAGCTTTCTTT. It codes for CASSATGFTEAFF.

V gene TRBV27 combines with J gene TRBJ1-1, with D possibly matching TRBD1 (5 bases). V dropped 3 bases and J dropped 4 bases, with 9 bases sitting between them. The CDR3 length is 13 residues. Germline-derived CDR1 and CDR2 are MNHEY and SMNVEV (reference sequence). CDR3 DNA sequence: TGTGCCAGCAGTTTTGGCAGGGCCACTGAAGCTTTCTTT. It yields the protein CASSFGRATEAFF.

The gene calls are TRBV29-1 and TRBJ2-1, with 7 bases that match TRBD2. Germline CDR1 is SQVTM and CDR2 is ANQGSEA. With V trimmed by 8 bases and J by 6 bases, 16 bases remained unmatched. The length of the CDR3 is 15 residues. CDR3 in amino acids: CSSVQAGSDINEQFF. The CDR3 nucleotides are TGCAGCTCTGTGCAAGCGGGGAGCGACATCAATGAGCAGTTCTTC.

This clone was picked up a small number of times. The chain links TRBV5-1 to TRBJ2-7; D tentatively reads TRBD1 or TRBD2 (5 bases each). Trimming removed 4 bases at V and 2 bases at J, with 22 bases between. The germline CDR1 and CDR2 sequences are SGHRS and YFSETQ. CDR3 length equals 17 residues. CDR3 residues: CASSPSTTGTVTYEQYF. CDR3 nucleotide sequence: TGCGCCAGCAGCCCTAGTACGACCGGGACGGTTACCTACGAGCAGTACTTC.

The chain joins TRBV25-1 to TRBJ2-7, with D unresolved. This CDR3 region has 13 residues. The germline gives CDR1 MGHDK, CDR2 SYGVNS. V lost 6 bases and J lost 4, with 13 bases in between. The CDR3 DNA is TGTGCCAGCAGCTCGGGTACTGGGTACGAGCAGTACTTC. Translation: CASSSGTGYEQYF.

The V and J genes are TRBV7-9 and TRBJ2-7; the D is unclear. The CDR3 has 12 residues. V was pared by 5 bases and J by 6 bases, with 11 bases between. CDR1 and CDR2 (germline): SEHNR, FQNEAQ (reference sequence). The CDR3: CASSMLEGEQYF. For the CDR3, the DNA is TGTGCCAGCAGCATGTTAGAAGGCGAGCAGTACTTC.

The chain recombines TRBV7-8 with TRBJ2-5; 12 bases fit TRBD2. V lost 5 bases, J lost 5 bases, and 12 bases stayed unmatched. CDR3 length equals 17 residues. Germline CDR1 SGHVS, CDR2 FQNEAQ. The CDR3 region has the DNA TGTGCCAGCAGCCGACTAGCGGGAGACGGTTTGTGGGAGACCCAGTACTTC. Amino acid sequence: CASSRLAGDGLWETQYF.

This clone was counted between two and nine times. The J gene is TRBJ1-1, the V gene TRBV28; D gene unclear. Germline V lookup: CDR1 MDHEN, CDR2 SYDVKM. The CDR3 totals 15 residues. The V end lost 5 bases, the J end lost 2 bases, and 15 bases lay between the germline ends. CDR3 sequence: CASSPPGKLNTEAFF. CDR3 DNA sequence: TGTGCCAGCAGTCCCCCGGGGAAACTAAACACTGAAGCTTTCTTT. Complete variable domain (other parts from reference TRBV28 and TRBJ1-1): DVKVTQSSRYLVKRTGEKVFLECVQDMDHENMFWYRQDPGLGLRLIYFSYDVKMKEKGDIPEGYSVSREKKERFSLILESASTNQTSMYLCASSPPGKLNTEAFFGQGTRLTVV.

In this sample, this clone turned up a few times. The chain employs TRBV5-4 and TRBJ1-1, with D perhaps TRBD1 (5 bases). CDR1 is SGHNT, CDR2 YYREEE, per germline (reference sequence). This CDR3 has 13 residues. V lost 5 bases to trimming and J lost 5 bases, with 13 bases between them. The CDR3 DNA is TGTGCCAGCAGACTGGGGGAGGGGACTGAAGCTTTCTTT. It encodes CASRLGEGTEAFF. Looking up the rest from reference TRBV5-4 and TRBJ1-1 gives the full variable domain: ETGVTQSPTHLIKTRGQQVTLRCSSQSGHNTVSWYQQALGQGPQFIFQYYREEENGRGNFPPRFSGLQFPNYSSELNVNALELDDSALYLCASRLGEGTEAFFGQGTRLTVV.

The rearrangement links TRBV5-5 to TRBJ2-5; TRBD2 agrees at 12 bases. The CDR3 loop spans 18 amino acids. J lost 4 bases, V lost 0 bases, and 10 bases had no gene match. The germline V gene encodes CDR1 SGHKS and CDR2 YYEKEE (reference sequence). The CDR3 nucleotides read TGTGCCAGCAGCTTGGCACTAGCGGGAGGCCCTTTTAGAGAGACCCAGTACTTC. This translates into CASSLALAGGPFRETQYF. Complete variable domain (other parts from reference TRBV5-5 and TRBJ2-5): DAGVTQSPTHLIKTRGQQVTLRCSPISGHKSVSWYQQVLGQGPQFIFQYYEKEERGRGNFPDRFSARQFPNYSSELNVNALLLGDSALYLCASSLALAGGPFRETQYFGPGTRLLVL.

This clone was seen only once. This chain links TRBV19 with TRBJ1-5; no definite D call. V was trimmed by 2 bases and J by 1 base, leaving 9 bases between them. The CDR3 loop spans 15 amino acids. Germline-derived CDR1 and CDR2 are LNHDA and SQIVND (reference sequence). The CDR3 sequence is CASSIRVRSNQPQHF. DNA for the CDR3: TGTGCCAGTAGTATAAGGGTGCGGAGCAATCAGCCCCAGCATTTT.

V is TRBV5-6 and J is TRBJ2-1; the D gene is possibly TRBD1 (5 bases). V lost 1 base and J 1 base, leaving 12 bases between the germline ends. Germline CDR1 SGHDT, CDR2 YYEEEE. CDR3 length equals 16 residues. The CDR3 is CASSLKAGMSYNEQFF. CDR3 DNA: TGTGCCAGCAGCTTGAAGGCAGGGATGTCCTACAATGAGCAGTTCTTC.